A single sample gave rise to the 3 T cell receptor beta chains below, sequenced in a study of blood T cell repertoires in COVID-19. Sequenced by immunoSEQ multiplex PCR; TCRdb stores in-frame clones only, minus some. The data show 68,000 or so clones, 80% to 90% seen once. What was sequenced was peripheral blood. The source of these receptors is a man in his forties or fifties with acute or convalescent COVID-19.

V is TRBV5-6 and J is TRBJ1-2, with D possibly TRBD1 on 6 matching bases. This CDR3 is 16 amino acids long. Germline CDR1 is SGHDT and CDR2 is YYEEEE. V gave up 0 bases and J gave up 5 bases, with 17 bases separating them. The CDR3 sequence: CASSLASYRTAYGYTF. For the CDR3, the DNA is TGTGCCAGCAGCTTGGCCTCCTATAGGACAGCGTATGGCTACACCTTC.

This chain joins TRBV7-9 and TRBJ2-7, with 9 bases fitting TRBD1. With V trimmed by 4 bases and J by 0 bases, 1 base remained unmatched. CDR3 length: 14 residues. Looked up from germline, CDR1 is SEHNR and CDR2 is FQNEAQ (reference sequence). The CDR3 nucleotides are TGTGCCAGCAGCTGGACAGGGGCCTCCTACGAGCAGTACGTC. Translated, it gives CASSWTGASYEQYV.

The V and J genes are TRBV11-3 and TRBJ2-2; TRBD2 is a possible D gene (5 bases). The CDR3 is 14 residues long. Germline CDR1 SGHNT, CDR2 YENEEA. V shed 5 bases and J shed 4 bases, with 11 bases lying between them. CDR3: CASSPRTFTGELFF. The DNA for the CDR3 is TGTGCCAGCAGCCCCAGGACTTTCACCGGGGAGCTGTTTTTT.